This T cell receptor (beta chain) was observed in a study of beta chain features in type 1 diabetes. Expressed TCRB transcripts were sequenced because the isolated RNA had all been reverse transcribed beforehand. The data were produced by immunoSEQ multiplex PCR, yet TCRdb's version contains in-frame clones alone and is incomplete. The data show nearly 350,000 clones, 8% seen once. Trimming left V 3 bases short and J 4 bases short, with 12 bases between. The CDR3 runs to 14 residues. Per the germline V gene, CDR1 is MNHNY and CDR2 is SVGAGI (reference sequence). This clone has more than one count but fewer than ten. Its antigen is not identified. The study, taken as a whole, reports: Diminished insertions and augmented deletions at VDJ junctions characterized type 1 diabetes patients.

The sequence derives from a woman in her late teens or twenties in good health. The sequencing sample was made of central memory CD4+ T cells from blood. V is TRBV6-6 and J is TRBJ1-1; D not certain. The CDR3 sequence is CASSYFRTVTEAFF. CDR3 bases: TGTGCCAGCAGTTATTTCCGAACGGTCACTGAAGCTTTCTTT.